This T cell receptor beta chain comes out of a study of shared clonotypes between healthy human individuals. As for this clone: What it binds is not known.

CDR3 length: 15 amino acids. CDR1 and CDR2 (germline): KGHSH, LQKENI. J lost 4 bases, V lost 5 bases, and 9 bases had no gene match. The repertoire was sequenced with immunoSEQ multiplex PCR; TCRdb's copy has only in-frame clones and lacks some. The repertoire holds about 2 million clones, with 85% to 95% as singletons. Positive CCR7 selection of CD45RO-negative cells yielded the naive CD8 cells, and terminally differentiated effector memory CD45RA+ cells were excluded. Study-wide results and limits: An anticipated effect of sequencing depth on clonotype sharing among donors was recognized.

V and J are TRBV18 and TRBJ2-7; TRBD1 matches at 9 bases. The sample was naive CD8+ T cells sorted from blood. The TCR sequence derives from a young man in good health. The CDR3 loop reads CASSADRGLSYEQYF. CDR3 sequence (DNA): TGTGCCAGCTCAGCGGACAGGGGCTTATCATACGAGCAGTACTTC.